The rows below give T cell receptor beta chains drawn from one sample of a study of cytomegalovirus exposure and HLA in healthy donors. Produced via immunoSEQ multiplex PCR; TCRdb's table is partial and in-frame only. The table lists over 150,000 clones, more than 75% of them singletons. The specimen was PBMCs. The receptors come from a man aged 18 to 30 in good health and CMV-seropositive. Both conserved end residues are part of each CDR3. Each record gives: V gene, J gene, D gene, clone size, CDR3 DNA, CDR3 protein. The D gene is left open where the match is weak. Clone size is not always given. Where it is, it says once, few, many or a class for expanded clones.

TRBV19	TRBJ1-2	NA	NA	TGTGCCAGTAGGACCCAGACAGGACCTTATGGCTACACCTTC	CASRTQTGPYGYTF
TRBV2	TRBJ1-1	TRBD1	NA	TGTGCCAGCACCACGACAGGGTTGAACACTGAAGCTTTCTTT	CASTTTGLNTEAFF
TRBV9	TRBJ1-3	TRBD1	NA	TGTGCCAGCAGCGCGGGACAGTCCTCTGGAAACACCATATATTTT	CASSAGQSSGNTIYF
TRBV27	TRBJ2-2	NA	once	TGTGCCAGCAGTCAGGGACTCAACACCGGGGAGCTGTTTTTT	CASSQGLNTGELFF
TRBV27	TRBJ1-2	TRBD1	NA	TGTGCCAGCAGTTTTTCTGGGACAGGGGTGGATGACTACACCTTC	CASSFSGTGVDDYTF
TRBV12-2	TRBJ1-3	NA	NA	TGTGCAAGTCGCTTATTTATTTGTGGAAACACCATATATTTT	CASRLFICGNTIYF
TRBV7-8	TRBJ2-2	TRBD1	NA	TGTGCCAGCAGCACAGGGGACGTAACGAACACCGGGGAGCTGTTTTTT	CASSTGDVTNTGELFF
TRBV5-1	TRBJ2-5	TRBD1	NA	TGCGCCAGCAGCTGGGACAGACAAGAGACCCAGTACTTC	CASSWDRQETQYF
TRBV10-2	TRBJ1-1	NA	NA	TGCGCCAGCTCCGGGGAGGGGGTTATAGAAGCTTTCTTT	CASSGEGVIEAFF
TRBV7-2	TRBJ1-1	NA	NA	TGTGCCAGCAGCTGGGTTAGGAGGCACTCTGAAGCTTTCTTT	CASSWVRRHSEAFF
TRBV6-1	TRBJ1-5	NA	NA	TGTGCCAGCAGTGAAGCGCTCGGTTTCAATCAGCCCCAGCATTTT	CASSEALGFNQPQHF
TRBV10-3	TRBJ1-3	NA	NA	TGTGCCATCAGCCCGACAGTGGGAAACACCATATATTTT	CAISPTVGNTIYF
TRBV15	TRBJ2-2	TRBD1	NA	TGTGCCACCAGCAGAGATTACAGGGGTAACACCGGGGAGCTGTTTTTT	CATSRDYRGNTGELFF
TRBV5-4	TRBJ2-1	TRBD1	NA	TGTGCCAGCAGCTTAAACCTCGACAGGGGGAATGAGCAGTTCTTC	CASSLNLDRGNEQFF
TRBV7-9	TRBJ2-5	NA	NA	TGTGCCAGCAGCTTAGCTCCCTGGGGACTCTCCCAAGAGACCCAGTACTTC	CASSLAPWGLSQETQYF
TRBV29-1	TRBJ2-7	TRBD1	NA	TGCAGCGTTGAAGGGACCGTGACAGGGAGAGGGTCCTCCTACGAGCAGTACTTC	CSVEGTVTGRGSSYEQYF
TRBV5-8	TRBJ1-3	TRBD1	NA	TGTGCCAGCAGCTTGAGGGGGCTCGGAAACACCATATATTTT	CASSLRGLGNTIYF
TRBV6-5	TRBJ1-1	TRBD1	NA	TGTGCCAGCACAGGGGGGCGGACTGAAGCTTTCTTT	CASTGGRTEAFF
TRBV11-2	TRBJ2-4	NA	NA	TGTGCCAGCAGCTCCTCAGGGCGTTCTCTCCCCAAAAACATTCAGTACTTC	CASSSSGRSLPKNIQYF
TRBV7-8	TRBJ2-3	TRBD2	NA	TGTGCCAGCAGCTCTATCTTACTAGCGACAGATACGCAGTATTTT	CASSSILLATDTQYF
TRBV5-4	TRBJ2-1	TRBD2	NA	TGTGCCAGCAGCTTGGAGCCGGGAGGGCCATACAATGAGCAGTTCTTC	CASSLEPGGPYNEQFF
TRBV11-3	TRBJ2-1	NA	many	TGTGCCAGCAGCTTAAACTATGACGGGGCCTACAATGAGCAGTTCTTC	CASSLNYDGAYNEQFF
TRBV5-1	TRBJ2-1	TRBD1	few	TGCGCCAGCAGGCGGCCGGGACAGCCGAGATACAATGAGCAGTTCTTC	CASRRPGQPRYNEQFF
TRBV4-3	TRBJ2-3	TRBD2	few	TGCGCCAGCAGCCAAGGACTAGCGGGGGACCTAATTCTCGACCATACGCAGTATTTT	CASSQGLAGDLILDHTQYF
TRBV6-5	TRBJ2-3	NA	NA	TGTGCCAGCAGTTTAGTTCGGACAGATACGCAGTATTTT	CASSLVRTDTQYF
TRBV27	TRBJ2-2	TRBD1	once	TGTGCCAGCAGTTTAGCTTGGGGACAGGTGACCACCGGGGAGCTGTTTTTT	CASSLAWGQVTTGELFF
TRBV9	TRBJ1-1	NA	NA	TGTGCCAGCAGCGTAGTAAGCACTAACACTGAAGCTTTCTTT	CASSVVSTNTEAFF
TRBV27	TRBJ2-1	NA	NA	TGTGCCAGCAGCCCCGGCAGGGGATACAATGAGCAGTTCTTC	CASSPGRGYNEQFF
TRBV19	TRBJ1-2	TRBD1	NA	TGTGCCAGTAGAAGACAGGGGGATAACTATGGCTACACCTTC	CASRRQGDNYGYTF
TRBV5-6	TRBJ2-7	TRBD2	NA	TGTGCCAGCAGCTTTAGACTAGCGTTCTACGAGCAGTACTTC	CASSFRLAFYEQYF
TRBV4-3	TRBJ2-1	NA	NA	TGCGCCAGCAGCCAAGACCCCAGGGGGAGCGGGTACAATGAGCAGTTCTTC	CASSQDPRGSGYNEQFF
TRBV19	TRBJ1-4	NA	NA	TGTGCCAGTAGAAATCCGGGATCTAATGAAAAACTGTTTTTT	CASRNPGSNEKLFF
TRBV6-1	TRBJ2-7	TRBD1	NA	TGTGCCAGCAGTGAAGCGCTTGACAGGGGAGGTTACGAGCAGTACTTC	CASSEALDRGGYEQYF
TRBV7-9	TRBJ1-1	TRBD1	NA	TGTGCCAGCAGCCCCAAGCCCCTGGACAGGGGGACTGAAGCTTTCTTT	CASSPKPLDRGTEAFF
TRBV27	TRBJ2-5	NA	NA	TGTGCCAGCAGCCCAGAGGGGGGGCGGCAAGAGACCCAGTACTTC	CASSPEGGRQETQYF
TRBV27	TRBJ2-7	TRBD2	NA	TGTGCCAGCAGTAGTGGACTAGCGGGAGGGATGAGTGAGCAGTACTTC	CASSSGLAGGMSEQYF
TRBV5-5	TRBJ1-2	NA	NA	TGTGCCAGCAGCTTGGGTGGGACATATATTAACTATGGCTACACCTTC	CASSLGGTYINYGYTF
TRBV6-1	TRBJ1-1	TRBD1	NA	TGTGCCAGCCACAGGGGTAACACTGAAGCTTTCTTT	CASHRGNTEAFF
TRBV5-1	TRBJ2-3	TRBD2	NA	TGCGCCACCAGACTAGCGGGAGGCCCCTTAGATACGCAGTATTTT	CATRLAGGPLDTQYF
TRBV4-3	TRBJ2-7	NA	NA	TGCGCCAGCAGCCAAGCTGAAGGGAGGTACGAGCAGTACTTC	CASSQAEGRYEQYF
TRBV19	TRBJ1-3	NA	NA	TGTGCCAGTAGGGTCCCGGGACACCGAAACACCATATATTTT	CASRVPGHRNTIYF
TRBV6-1	TRBJ2-1	NA	NA	TGTGCCAGCAGTGCCTCTAGCGCCCCGAGGAATGAGCAGTTCTTC	CASSASSAPRNEQFF
TRBV19	TRBJ1-2	NA	once	TGTGCCAGTAGCTTAATCGCGGCCACATATGGCTACACCTTC	CASSLIAATYGYTF
TRBV7-9	TRBJ2-1	NA	NA	TGTGCCAGCAGCTTAGGGGGGCTAGTTAGCTCGTACAATGAGCAGTTCTTC	CASSLGGLVSSYNEQFF
TRBV18	TRBJ2-5	NA	NA	TGTGCCAGCTCATCTAACCTGCAGGGGTTCGGAGAGACCCAGTACTTC	CASSSNLQGFGETQYF
TRBV2	TRBJ1-6	NA	few	TGTGCCAGCAGGGATGAATGGGTGCCCAGGGGTTCACCCCTCCACTTT	CASRDEWVPRGSPLHF
TRBV7-9	TRBJ1-3	TRBD1	once	TGTTCCAGCAGCTCGACAGGGGCCTACTCTGGAAACACCATATATTTT	CSSSSTGAYSGNTIYF
TRBV19	TRBJ1-3	NA	NA	TGTGCCAGTAGTATCGCCGGGACATTGCCTGGAAACACCATATATTTT	CASSIAGTLPGNTIYF
TRBV6-4	TRBJ2-1	TRBD2	NA	TGTGCCAGCAGCCGACTAGCGGAAAGGTCCTACAATGAGCAGTTCTTC	CASSRLAERSYNEQFF
TRBV4-1	TRBJ1-6	NA	few	TGCGCCAGCAGCCAAGATCGATTGGAACGGAGTTATTCACCCCTCCACTTT	CASSQDRLERSYSPLHF
TRBV5-1	TRBJ2-3	TRBD2	NA	TGCGCCAGCAGCCCGAGCGGGACTAGCGGGAGCACAGATACGCAGTATTTT	CASSPSGTSGSTDTQYF
TRBV30	TRBJ1-4	TRBD1	NA	TGTGCCTGGAGTACTGGGACAGGGAGAGAAAAACTGTTTTTT	CAWSTGTGREKLFF
TRBV27	TRBJ2-7	TRBD1	NA	TGTGCCAGCAGTTTATCGGGGACAGGGGTCGAGCAGTACTTC	CASSLSGTGVEQYF
TRBV23-1	TRBJ2-3	NA	NA	TGCGCCAGCAGTCAATCCGGTGATACGCAGTATTTT	CASSQSGDTQYF
TRBV5-1	TRBJ2-5	TRBD2	NA	TGCGCCAGCAGCTTTAGCGGGGGAAACCAAGAGACCCAGTACTTC	CASSFSGGNQETQYF
TRBV14	TRBJ1-6	NA	NA	TGTGCCAGCAGCCCCCTAGGATACTCCTATAATTCACCCCTCCACTTT	CASSPLGYSYNSPLHF
TRBV4-2	TRBJ2-3	TRBD2	NA	TGTGCCAGCAGCCAAGTCACCGGGGCCTCGGGAGGTACGCAGTATTTT	CASSQVTGASGGTQYF
TRBV6-5	TRBJ2-1	NA	NA	TGTGCCAGCAGTTACTCGCGCGTCAATGAGCAGTTCTTC	CASSYSRVNEQFF